The 10 T cell receptor beta chains presented below share a single source sample, sequenced in a study of human versus mouse CDR3 diversity and MHC coevolution. Data came from immunoSEQ multiplex PCR; TCRdb stores just in-frame clones and leaves some out. Of 60,000 to 95,000 clones listed, around 92% were seen once; the top ten hold approximately 0.15%. Material: naive CD4+ T cells from blood. Subset given: CD45RO-negative CD62L-positive naive CD4 T cells. All receptors come from a person aged 30-69 years in good health.

The J gene is TRBJ1-5, the V gene TRBV7-6, with 8 bases identical to TRBD1. The trim removed 3 bases at V and 3 bases at J, leaving 1 base unmatched. The germline V gene encodes CDR1 SGHVS and CDR2 FNYEAQ. CDR3 length equals 14 residues. CDR3 amino acids: CASSLGQVNQPQHF. The DNA of the CDR3 is TGTGCCAGCAGCTTGGGACAGGTCAATCAGCCCCAGCATTTT.

V and J are TRBV2 and TRBJ1-2; D is uncertain. The V and J ends lost 3 bases and 4 bases respectively, with 12 bases between them. Per the germline V gene, CDR1 is SNHLY and CDR2 is FYNNEI. The CDR3 is 14 residues long. Here the CDR3 reads CASSEEVGTYGYTF. In nucleotides, the CDR3 is TGTGCCAGCAGTGAGGAGGTAGGAACCTATGGCTACACCTTC.

This chain uses TRBV5-4 with TRBJ2-7; 7 bases match TRBD2. The germline gives CDR1 SGHNT, CDR2 YYREEE (reference sequence). The CDR3 spans 13 residues. The ends lost 0 bases at V and 6 bases at J; junction bases unmatched: 3. Here the CDR3 reads CASSLGRESEQYF. DNA of the CDR3: TGTGCCAGCAGCTTGGGGCGGGAGTCCGAGCAGTACTTC.

The rearrangement links TRBV10-1 to TRBJ2-1, with 11 bases aligning to TRBD2. There are 14 residues in the CDR3. Germline V gene data show CDR1 as WNHNN and CDR2 as SYGVQD (reference sequence). V dropped 4 bases and J dropped 4; count of bases not matched to a gene: 0. The CDR3 sequence: CASSASGGYNEQFF. The CDR3 region has the DNA TGCGCCAGCAGTGCTAGCGGGGGGTACAATGAGCAGTTCTTC.

There are a few counts of this clone. The chain joins TRBV10-3 to TRBJ1-5; D is ambiguous. V dropped 3 bases and J dropped 1 base, with 10 bases sitting between them. In germline, CDR1 is ENHRY, CDR2 SYGVKD. The CDR3 consists of 15 residues. CDR3 nucleotides: TGTGCCATCAGTGACACCCGCGAAAGCAATCAGCCCCAGCATTTT. Protein: CAISDTRESNQPQHF.

The chain has TRBV7-9 and TRBJ2-2; 7 bases are a match to TRBD1. Losses at the gene ends were 5 bases for V and 10 bases for J; bases not matched to a gene: 7. Germline V CDR1 and CDR2: SEHNR, FQNEAQ (reference sequence). The CDR3 totals 13 residues. The chain's CDR3 is CASSILQGLELFF. The CDR3 DNA reads as TGTGCCAGCAGCATCTTACAGGGGCTGGAGCTGTTTTTT.

This clone is a singleton in its sample. J is TRBJ2-7 and V is TRBV6-1; 7 bases align to TRBD2. Germline V gene sequence: CDR1 MNHNS, CDR2 SASEGT. The CDR3 runs 16 residues. V shed 2 bases, J shed 3 bases, and the junction held 10 bases outside the gene matches. The CDR3: CASSETKRGRFYEQYF. DNA for the CDR3: TGTGCCAGCAGTGAAACAAAGCGGGGCCGATTCTACGAGCAGTACTTC.

The chain has TRBV5-4 and TRBJ1-1; TRBD1 aligns across 9 bases. CDR1 SGHNT and CDR2 YYREEE come from the germline V gene (reference sequence). The CDR3 totals 14 residues. Trimming took 5 bases from V and 7 from J; bases not matched to a gene: 9. The CDR3 loop reads CASRYNRDRDEAFF. In DNA, the CDR3 is TGTGCCAGCAGATATAACCGGGACAGGGATGAAGCTTTCTTT.

This chain connects TRBV5-4 to TRBJ2-2; 9 nucleotides align to TRBD1. Germline V gives CDR1 SGHNT, CDR2 YYREEE (reference sequence). This CDR3 contains 16 residues. Losses at the gene ends were 0 bases for V and 5 bases for J; bases not matched to a gene: 5. The CDR3 DNA reads as TGTGCCAGCAGCTTGGGGGACAGGGCCGGGACCGGGGAGCTGTTTTTT. It yields the protein CASSLGDRAGTGELFF.

The rearrangement uses TRBV6-1 and TRBJ1-6; TRBD1 matches at 8 bases. CDR3 length: 14 residues. Germline V gene sequence: CDR1 MNHNS, CDR2 SASEGT. With V trimmed by 7 bases and J by 8 bases, 7 bases remained unmatched. The CDR3 region has the DNA TGTGCCAGCACGCGCCGGACAGGGCATTCACCCCTCCACTTT. It is translated as CASTRRTGHSPLHF.